This record covers a single T cell receptor (beta chain). The target antigen is unknown. This entry belongs to a study of T cell repertoires in ileal Crohn's disease. Study-level background: Operated complications were stricturing disease (roughly 60%) and penetrating disease (about 40%). About half received postoperative treatment, some 10 with thiopurines and under 20 anti-TNF.

The CDR3 is 14 amino acids. In germline, CDR1 is SGHTA, CDR2 FQGNSA. With V trimmed by 5 bases and J by 8 bases, 9 bases remained unmatched. Study outcomes and limitations: High-frequency clones were more common in sorted CD8 than CD4 cells.

The table came from immunoSEQ multiplex PCR; TCRdb's copy has only in-frame clones and leaves some out. The sample has roughly 9,200 clones; around 80% are singletons. The time point was: neoterminal ileum biopsy at postoperative endoscopy, about 6 months after surgery. Eligibility required adulthood, ileal or ileocolonic Crohn's disease and indicated ileocolonic resection. Sequenced sample: ileal tissue. The clonotype was recovered from an adult with Crohn's disease. The chain joins TRBV7-2 to TRBJ1-2, with 9 bases fitting TRBD1. Written as DNA, the CDR3 is TGTGCCAGCAGCCCTCCCGGGACAGGGCGGGGCTACACCTTC. Translation gives CASSPPGTGRGYTF.